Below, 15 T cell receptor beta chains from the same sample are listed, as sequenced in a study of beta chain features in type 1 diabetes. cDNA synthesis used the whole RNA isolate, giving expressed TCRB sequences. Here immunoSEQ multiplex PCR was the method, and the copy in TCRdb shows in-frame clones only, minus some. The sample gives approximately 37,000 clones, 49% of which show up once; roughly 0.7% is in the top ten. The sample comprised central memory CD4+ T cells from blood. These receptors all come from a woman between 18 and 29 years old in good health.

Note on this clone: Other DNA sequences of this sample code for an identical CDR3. The CDR3 DNA follows: TGTGCCAGCAGCGTAGGACTAGCGGGAGAAGAGACCCAGTACTTC. It translates to CASSVGLAGEETQYF. This chain connects TRBV9 to TRBJ2-5, with TRBD2 matching 12 bases. CDR3 length: 15 amino acids. Germline V gene lookup returns CDR1 SGDLS and CDR2 YYNGEE. Unmatched junction bases numbered 0, after V lost 0 bases and J lost 3 bases.

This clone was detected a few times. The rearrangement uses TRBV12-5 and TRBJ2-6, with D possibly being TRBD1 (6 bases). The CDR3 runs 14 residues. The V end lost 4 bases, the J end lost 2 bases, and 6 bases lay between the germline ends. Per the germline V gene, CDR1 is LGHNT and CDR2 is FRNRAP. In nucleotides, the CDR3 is TGTGCTAGTGGTTCAGGGGCTGGGGCCAACGTCCTGACTTTC. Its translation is CASGSGAGANVLTF.

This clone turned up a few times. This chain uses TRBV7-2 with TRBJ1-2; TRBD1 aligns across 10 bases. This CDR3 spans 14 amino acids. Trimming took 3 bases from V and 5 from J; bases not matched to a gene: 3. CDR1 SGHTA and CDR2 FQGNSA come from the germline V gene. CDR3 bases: TGTGCCAGCAGCTTTCGGGACAGGGGATATGGCTACACCTTC. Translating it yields CASSFRDRGYGYTF.

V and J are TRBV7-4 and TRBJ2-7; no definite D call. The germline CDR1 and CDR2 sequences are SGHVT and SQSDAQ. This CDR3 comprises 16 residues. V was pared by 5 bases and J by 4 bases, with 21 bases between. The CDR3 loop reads CASSPPRQKIVYEQYF. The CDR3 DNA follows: TGTGCCAGCAGCCCTCCCCGACAAAAGATAGTGTACGAGCAGTACTTC.

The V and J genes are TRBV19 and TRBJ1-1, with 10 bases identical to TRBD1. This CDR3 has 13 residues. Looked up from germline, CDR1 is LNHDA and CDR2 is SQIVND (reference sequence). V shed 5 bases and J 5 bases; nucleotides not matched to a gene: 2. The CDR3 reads CASSADRGTEAFF. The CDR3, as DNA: TGTGCCAGTAGTGCGGACAGGGGGACTGAAGCTTTCTTT.

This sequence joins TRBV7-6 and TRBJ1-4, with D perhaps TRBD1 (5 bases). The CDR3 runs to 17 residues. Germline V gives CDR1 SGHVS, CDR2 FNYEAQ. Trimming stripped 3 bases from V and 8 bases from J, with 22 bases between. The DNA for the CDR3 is TGTGCCAGCAGCTTGGGGCGTAGGAGGGAACGCGAGGAAAAACTGTTTTTT. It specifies CASSLGRRREREEKLFF.

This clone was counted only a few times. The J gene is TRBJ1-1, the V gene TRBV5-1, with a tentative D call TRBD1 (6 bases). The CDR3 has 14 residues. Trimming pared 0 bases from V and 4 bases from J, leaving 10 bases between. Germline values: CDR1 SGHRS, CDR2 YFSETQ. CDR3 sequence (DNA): TGCGCCAGCAGCTTGGGGGGGCGAGGCACTGAAGCTTTCTTT. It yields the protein CASSLGGRGTEAFF.

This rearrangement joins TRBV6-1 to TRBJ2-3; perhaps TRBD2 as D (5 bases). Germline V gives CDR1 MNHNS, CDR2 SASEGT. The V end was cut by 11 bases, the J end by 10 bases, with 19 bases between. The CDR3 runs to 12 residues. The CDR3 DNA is TGTGCCGCCGCGGGCACCGACCAGGCGCAGTATTTT. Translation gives CAAAGTDQAQYF.

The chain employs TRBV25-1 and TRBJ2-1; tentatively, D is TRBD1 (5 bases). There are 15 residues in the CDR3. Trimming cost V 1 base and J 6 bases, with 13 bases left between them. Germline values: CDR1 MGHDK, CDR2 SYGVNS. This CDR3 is CASSESRDRANEQFF. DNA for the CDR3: TGTGCCAGCAGTGAATCTAGAGACAGAGCCAATGAGCAGTTCTTC.

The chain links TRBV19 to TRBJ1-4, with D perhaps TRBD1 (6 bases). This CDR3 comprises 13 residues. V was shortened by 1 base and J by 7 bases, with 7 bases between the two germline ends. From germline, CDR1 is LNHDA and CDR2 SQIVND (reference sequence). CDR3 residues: CASSIGTAEKLFF. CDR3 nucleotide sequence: TGTGCCAGTAGTATAGGGACAGCTGAAAAACTGTTTTTT.

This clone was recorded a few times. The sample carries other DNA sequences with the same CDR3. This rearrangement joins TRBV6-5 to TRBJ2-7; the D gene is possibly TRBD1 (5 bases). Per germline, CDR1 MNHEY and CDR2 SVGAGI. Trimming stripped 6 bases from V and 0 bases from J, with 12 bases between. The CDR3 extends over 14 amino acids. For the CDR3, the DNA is TGTGCCAGCAGAGAGCAGGGTAGCTCCTACGAGCAGTACTTC. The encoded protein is CASREQGSSYEQYF.

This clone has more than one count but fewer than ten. In DNA, the CDR3 is TGTGCCACAGGTCATGAAGCTTTCTTT. This translates into CATGHEAFF. The chain has TRBV6-6 and TRBJ1-1; D unclear. Looked up from germline, CDR1 is MNHNY and CDR2 is SVGAGI (reference sequence). V was trimmed by 10 bases and J by 7 bases, leaving 7 bases between them. The CDR3 extends over 9 amino acids.

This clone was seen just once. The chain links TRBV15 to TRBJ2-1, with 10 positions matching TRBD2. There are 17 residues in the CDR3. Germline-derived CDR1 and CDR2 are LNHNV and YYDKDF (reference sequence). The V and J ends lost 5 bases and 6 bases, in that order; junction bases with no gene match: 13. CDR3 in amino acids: CATSDGSSGRWGNEQFF. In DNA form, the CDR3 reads TGTGCCACCAGCGATGGGTCTAGCGGGAGATGGGGCAATGAGCAGTTCTTC.

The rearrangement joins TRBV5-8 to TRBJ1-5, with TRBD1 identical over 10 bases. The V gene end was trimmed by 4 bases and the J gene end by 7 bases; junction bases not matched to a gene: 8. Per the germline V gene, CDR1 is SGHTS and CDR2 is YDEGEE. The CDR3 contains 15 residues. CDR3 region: CASSLRTGGAQPQHF. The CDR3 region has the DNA TGTGCCAGCAGCCTAAGGACAGGGGGGGCCCAGCCCCAGCATTTT.

CDR3 sequence: CASSRDRVEKLFF. The CDR3 DNA sequence: TGTGCCAGCAGCCGGGACAGGGTTGAAAAACTGTTTTTT. The V gene is TRBV4-2, the J gene TRBJ1-4; 9 positions agree with TRBD1. This CDR3 spans 13 amino acids. Per germline, CDR1 LGHNA and CDR2 YNFKEQ. The V gene end was trimmed by 4 bases and the J gene end by 7 bases; junction bases not matched to a gene: 1.